This is a list of T cell receptor beta chains from one sample in a study of cytomegalovirus exposure and HLA in healthy donors. Produced via immunoSEQ multiplex PCR; TCRdb's table is partial and in-frame only. The sample yields about 300,000 clones, around 86% seen once. The sample consisted of PBMCs. The source of these receptors is a man in his forties in good health and CMV-seropositive. The CDR3 runs from the conserved cysteine through the conserved F or W.

v_gene: TRBV10-2; j_gene: TRBJ2-1; CDR3aa: CASTRTRNNEQFF
v_gene: TRBV7-2; j_gene: TRBJ2-1; CDR3aa: CASSLLAGNNEQFF
v_gene: TRBV7-9; j_gene: TRBJ1-6; CDR3aa: CASSSRQMQGSPLHF
v_gene: TRBV4-3; j_gene: TRBJ2-2; CDR3aa: CASSQERNTGELFF
v_gene: TRBV6-1; j_gene: TRBJ2-4; CDR3aa: CASSRTSVNNNIQYF
v_gene: TRBV9; j_gene: TRBJ2-1; CDR3aa: CASSLGQSQSYNEQFF
v_gene: TRBV7-6; j_gene: TRBJ2-5; CDR3aa: CASSRGLAGEETQYF
v_gene: TRBV9; j_gene: TRBJ2-5; CDR3aa: CASSPQTSGSDGTQYF
v_gene: TRBV27; j_gene: TRBJ2-7; CDR3aa: CASSRTGDYEQYF
v_gene: TRBV7-2; j_gene: TRBJ2-1; CDR3aa: CASSLRGEYNEQFF
v_gene: TRBV5-1; j_gene: TRBJ1-1; CDR3aa: CASSAGVPTEAFF
v_gene: TRBV7-2; j_gene: TRBJ2-1; CDR3aa: CASSLVAGAGNEQFF
v_gene: TRBV19; j_gene: TRBJ1-1; CDR3aa: CASAPRPMNTEAFF
v_gene: TRBV30; j_gene: TRBJ1-6; CDR3aa: CAWSVLGTGFGSPLHF
v_gene: TRBV7-8; j_gene: TRBJ1-5; CDR3aa: CASSLTRLPGNQPQHF